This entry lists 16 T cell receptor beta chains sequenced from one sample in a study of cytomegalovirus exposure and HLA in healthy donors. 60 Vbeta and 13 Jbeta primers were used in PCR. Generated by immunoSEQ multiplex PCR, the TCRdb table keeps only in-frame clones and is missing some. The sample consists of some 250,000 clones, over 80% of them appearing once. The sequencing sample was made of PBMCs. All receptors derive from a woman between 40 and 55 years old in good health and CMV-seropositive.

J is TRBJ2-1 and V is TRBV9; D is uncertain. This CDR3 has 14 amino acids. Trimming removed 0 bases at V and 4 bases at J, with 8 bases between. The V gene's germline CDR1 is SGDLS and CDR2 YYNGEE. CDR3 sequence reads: CASSVAPEYNEQFF. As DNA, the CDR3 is TGTGCCAGCAGCGTAGCTCCGGAGTACAATGAGCAGTTCTTC.

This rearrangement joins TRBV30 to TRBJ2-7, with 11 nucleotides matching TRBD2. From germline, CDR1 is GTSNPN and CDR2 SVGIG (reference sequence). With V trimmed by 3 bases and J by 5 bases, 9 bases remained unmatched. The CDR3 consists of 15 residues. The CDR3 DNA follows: TGTGCCTGGAGGAGATCACTAGCGGGAGTAGACGAGCAGTACTTC. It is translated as CAWRRSLAGVDEQYF.

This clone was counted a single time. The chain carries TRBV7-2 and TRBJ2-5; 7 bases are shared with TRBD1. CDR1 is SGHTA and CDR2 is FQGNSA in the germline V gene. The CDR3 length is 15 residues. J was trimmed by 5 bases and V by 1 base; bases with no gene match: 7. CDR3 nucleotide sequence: TGTGCCAGCAGCTTAGAGACAGGGCATAGGGAGACCCAGTACTTC. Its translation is CASSLETGHRETQYF.

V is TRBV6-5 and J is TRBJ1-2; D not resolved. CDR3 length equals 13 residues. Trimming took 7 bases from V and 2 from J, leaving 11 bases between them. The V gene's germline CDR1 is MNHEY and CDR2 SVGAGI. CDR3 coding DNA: TGTGCCAGCAAGGAGAACATGAACTATGGCTACACCTTC. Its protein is CASKENMNYGYTF.

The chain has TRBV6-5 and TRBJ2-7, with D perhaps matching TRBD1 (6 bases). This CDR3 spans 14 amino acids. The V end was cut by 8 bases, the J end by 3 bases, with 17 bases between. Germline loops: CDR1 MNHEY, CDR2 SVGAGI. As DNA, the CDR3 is TGTGCCAGCGCCTCGGACCGAGGGGGCTACGAGCAGTACTTC. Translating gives CASASDRGGYEQYF.

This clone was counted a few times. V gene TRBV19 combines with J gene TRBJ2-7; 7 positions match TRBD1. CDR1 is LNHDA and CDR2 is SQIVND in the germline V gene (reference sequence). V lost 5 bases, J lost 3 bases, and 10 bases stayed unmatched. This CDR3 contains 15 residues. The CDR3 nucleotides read TGTGCCAGTAGTCTTTCAGGGGGAATTGACTACGAGCAGTACTTC. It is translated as CASSLSGGIDYEQYF. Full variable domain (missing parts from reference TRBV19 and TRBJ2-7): DGGITQSPKYLFRKEGQNVTLSCEQNLNHDAMYWYRQDPGQGLRLIYYSQIVNDFQKGDIAEGYSVSREKKESFPLTVTSAQKNPTAFYLCASSLSGGIDYEQYFGPGTRLTVT.

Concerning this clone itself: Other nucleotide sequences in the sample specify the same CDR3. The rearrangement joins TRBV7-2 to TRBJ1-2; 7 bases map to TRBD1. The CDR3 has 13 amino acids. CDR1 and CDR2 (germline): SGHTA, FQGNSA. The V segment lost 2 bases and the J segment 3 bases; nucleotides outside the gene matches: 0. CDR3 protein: CASSLTGDYGYTF. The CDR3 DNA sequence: TGTGCCAGCAGCTTAACAGGGGACTATGGCTACACCTTC.

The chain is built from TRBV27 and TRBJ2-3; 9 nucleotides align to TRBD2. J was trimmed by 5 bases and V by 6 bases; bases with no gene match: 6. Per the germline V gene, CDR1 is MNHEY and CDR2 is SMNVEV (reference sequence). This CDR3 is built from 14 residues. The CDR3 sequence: CASRPGLAIDTQYF. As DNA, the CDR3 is TGTGCCAGCAGGCCGGGACTAGCTATAGATACGCAGTATTTT.

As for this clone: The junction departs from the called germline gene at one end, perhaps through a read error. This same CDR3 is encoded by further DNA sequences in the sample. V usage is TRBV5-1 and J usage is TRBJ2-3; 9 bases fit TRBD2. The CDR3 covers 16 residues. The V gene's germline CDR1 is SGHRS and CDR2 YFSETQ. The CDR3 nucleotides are TGCGCCAGCAGCTTGTCAGTAGTAGCGGGGGCAGATACACAGTATTTT. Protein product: CASSLSVVAGADTQYF.

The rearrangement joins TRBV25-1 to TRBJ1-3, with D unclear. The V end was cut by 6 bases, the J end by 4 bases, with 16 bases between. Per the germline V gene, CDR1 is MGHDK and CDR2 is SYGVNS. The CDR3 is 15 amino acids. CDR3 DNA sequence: TGTGCCAGCAGCAAAGGAGGGTCCTCCGGAAACACCATATATTTT. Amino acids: CASSKGGSSGNTIYF.

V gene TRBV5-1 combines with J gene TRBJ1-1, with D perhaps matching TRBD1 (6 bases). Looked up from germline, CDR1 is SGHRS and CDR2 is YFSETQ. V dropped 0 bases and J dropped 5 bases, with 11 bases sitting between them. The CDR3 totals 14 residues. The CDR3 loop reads CASSLAQGQTEAFF. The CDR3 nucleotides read TGCGCCAGCAGCTTGGCCCAGGGACAAACTGAAGCTTTCTTT.

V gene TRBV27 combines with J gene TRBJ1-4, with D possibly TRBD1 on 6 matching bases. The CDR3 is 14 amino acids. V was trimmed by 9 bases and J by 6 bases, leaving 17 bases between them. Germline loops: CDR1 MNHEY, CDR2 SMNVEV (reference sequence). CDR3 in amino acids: CARKQGDVYEKLFF. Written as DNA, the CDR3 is TGTGCCAGGAAACAGGGAGATGTTTATGAAAAACTGTTTTTT.

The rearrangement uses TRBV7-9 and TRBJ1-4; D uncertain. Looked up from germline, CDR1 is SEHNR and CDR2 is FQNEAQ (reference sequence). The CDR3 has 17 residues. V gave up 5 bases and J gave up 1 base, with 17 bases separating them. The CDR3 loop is CASSPGARAVTNEKLFF. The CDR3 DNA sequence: TGTGCCAGCAGCCCCGGCGCAAGAGCGGTAACTAATGAAAAACTGTTTTTT.

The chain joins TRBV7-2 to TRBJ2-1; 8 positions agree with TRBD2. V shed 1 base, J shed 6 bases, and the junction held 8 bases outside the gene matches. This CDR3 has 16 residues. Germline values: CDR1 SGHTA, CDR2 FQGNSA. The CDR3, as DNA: TGTGCCAGCAGCTTAGTAGACAGCGGGAGAGGCAATGAGCAGTTCTTC. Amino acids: CASSLVDSGRGNEQFF.

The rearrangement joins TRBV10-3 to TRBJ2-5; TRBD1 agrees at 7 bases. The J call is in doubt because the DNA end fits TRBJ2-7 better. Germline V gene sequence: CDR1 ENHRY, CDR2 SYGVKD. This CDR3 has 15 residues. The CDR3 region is CAISETQGISYEQYF. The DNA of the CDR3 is TGTGCCATCAGTGAGACACAGGGGATCTCCTACGAGCAGTACTTC.

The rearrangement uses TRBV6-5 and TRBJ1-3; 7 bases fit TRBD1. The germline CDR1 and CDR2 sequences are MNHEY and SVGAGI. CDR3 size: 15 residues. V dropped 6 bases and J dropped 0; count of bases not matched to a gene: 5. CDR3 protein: CASRGPGGSGNTIYF. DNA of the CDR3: TGTGCCAGCAGGGGCCCAGGGGGCTCTGGAAACACCATATATTTT.